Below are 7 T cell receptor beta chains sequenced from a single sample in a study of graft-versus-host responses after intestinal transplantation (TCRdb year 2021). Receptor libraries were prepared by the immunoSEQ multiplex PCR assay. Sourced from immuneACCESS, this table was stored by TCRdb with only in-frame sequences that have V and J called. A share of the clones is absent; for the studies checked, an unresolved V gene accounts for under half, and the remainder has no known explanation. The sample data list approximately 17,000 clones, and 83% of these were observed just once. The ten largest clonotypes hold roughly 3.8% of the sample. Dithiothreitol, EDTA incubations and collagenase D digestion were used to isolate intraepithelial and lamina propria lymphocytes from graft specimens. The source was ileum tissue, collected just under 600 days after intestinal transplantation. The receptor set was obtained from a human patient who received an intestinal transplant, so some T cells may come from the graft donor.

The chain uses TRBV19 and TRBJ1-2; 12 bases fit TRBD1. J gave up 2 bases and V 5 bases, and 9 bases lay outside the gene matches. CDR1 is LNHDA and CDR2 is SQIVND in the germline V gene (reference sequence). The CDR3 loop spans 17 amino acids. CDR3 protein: CASSQTGTGGRNYGYTF. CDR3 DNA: TGTGCCAGTAGTCAGACCGGGACAGGGGGCCGGAACTATGGCTACACCTTC.

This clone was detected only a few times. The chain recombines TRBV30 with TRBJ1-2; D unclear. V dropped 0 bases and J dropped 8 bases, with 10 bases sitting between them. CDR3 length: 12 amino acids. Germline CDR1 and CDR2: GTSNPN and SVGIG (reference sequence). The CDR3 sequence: CAWSVQFGGYTF. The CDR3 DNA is TGTGCCTGGAGTGTACAGTTTGGGGGCTACACCTTC.

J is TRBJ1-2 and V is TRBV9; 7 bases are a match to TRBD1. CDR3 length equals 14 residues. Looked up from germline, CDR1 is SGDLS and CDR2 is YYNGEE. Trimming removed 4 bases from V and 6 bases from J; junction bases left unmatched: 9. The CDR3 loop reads CASSSRGQGNGYTF. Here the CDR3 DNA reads TGTGCCAGCAGCTCAAGGGGGCAGGGGAATGGCTACACCTTC.

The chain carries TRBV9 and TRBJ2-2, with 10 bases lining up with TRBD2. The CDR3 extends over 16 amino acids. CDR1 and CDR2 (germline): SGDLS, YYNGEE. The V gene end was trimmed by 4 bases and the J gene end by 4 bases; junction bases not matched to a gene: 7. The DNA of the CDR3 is TGTGCCAGCAGCAGCCTAGCGGGGGAAACCACCGGGGAGCTGTTTTTT. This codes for CASSSLAGETTGELFF.

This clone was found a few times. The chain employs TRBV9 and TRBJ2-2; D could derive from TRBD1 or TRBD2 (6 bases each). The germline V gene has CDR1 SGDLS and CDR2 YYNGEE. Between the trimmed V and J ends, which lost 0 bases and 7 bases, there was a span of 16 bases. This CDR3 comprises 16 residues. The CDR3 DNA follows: TGTGCCAGCAGCGTAGAGGGGGGCGCGGTCGGCGGGGAGCTGTTTTTT. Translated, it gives CASSVEGGAVGGELFF.

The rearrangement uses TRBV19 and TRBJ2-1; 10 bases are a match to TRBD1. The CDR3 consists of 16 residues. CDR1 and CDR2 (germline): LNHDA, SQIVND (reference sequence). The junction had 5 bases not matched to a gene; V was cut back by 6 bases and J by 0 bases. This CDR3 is CASSSDRGSSYNEQFF. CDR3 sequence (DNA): TGTGCCAGTAGCTCGGACAGGGGGAGCTCCTACAATGAGCAGTTCTTC. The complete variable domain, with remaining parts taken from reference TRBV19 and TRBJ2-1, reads DGGITQSPKYLFRKEGQNVTLSCEQNLNHDAMYWYRQDPGQGLRLIYYSQIVNDFQKGDIAEGYSVSREKKESFPLTVTSAQKNPTAFYLCASSSDRGSSYNEQFFGPGTRLTVL.

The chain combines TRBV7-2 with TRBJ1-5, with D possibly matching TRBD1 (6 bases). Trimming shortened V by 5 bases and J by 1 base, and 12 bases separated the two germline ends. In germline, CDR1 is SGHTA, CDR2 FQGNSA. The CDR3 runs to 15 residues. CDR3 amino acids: CASSPTGYSNQPQHF. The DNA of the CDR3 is TGTGCCAGCAGCCCCACAGGGTACAGCAATCAGCCCCAGCATTTT.